This is a list of T cell receptor beta chains from one sample in a study of blood T cell repertoires in COVID-19. Assay used: immunoSEQ multiplex PCR; TCRdb lists only in-frame clones, some missing. This sample has roughly 200,000 clones, with 80% to 90% found just once. Sequencing was carried out using peripheral blood. These receptors were collected from a man aged 55 to 70 with acute or convalescent COVID-19. Each CDR3 is given with its conserved first and last residue. Fields, in order: CDR3 protein, CDR3 DNA, J gene, V gene, D gene, clone size. The D gene is left open where the match is weak. Expanded clones get a size class; other rows say once, few or many, or leave the size out.

CASSPAGQALPYTF TGTGCCAGCAGTCCAGCCGGACAGGCCCTGCCCTACACCTTC TRBJ1-2 TRBV9 TRBD1 -
CASSLYPGGSYNEQFF TGTGCCAGCAGTTTATACCCAGGGGGCTCCTACAATGAGCAGTTCTTC TRBJ2-1 TRBV28 TRBD1 few
CASSPLGHRQETQYF TGTGCCAGCAGCCCCCTTGGACACCGGCAGGAGACCCAGTACTTC TRBJ2-5 TRBV14 - -
CASSYSGQAGTEAFF TGTGCCAGCAGTTACTCGGGACAGGCGGGCACTGAAGCTTTCTTT TRBJ1-1 TRBV6-5 TRBD1 -
CASSLVGDPGVFF TGTGCCAGCAGTTTGGTTGGAGACCCGGGGGTTTTCTTT TRBJ1-1 TRBV27 - -
CAWGLTGGSTDTQYF TGTGCCTGGGGCTTGACAGGGGGCTCCACAGATACGCAGTATTTT TRBJ2-3 TRBV30 TRBD1 -
CASSEMPGGGTEAFF TGTGCCAGCAGTGAAATGCCAGGGGGCGGCACTGAAGCTTTCTTT TRBJ1-1 TRBV6-1 TRBD1 -
CASSKRQGPSYEQYF TGTGCCAGCAGCAAAAGACAGGGCCCCTCCTACGAGCAGTACTTC TRBJ2-7 TRBV9 TRBD1 -
CASSLGVEPFLEQFF TGTGCCAGTAGCCTCGGGGTTGAGCCCTTCCTTGAGCAGTTCTTC TRBJ2-1 TRBV19 - -
CAWNTGGSPGELFF TGTGCCTGGAACACAGGGGGGTCCCCCGGGGAGCTGTTTTTT TRBJ2-2 TRBV30 TRBD1 -
CASSRDRGNYGYTF TGCGCCAGCAGCCGGGACAGGGGTAACTATGGCTACACCTTC TRBJ1-2 TRBV5-1 TRBD1 -
CASSQETSGRDNEQFF TGTGCCAGCAGCCAGGAGACTAGCGGGAGAGACAATGAGCAGTTCTTC TRBJ2-1 TRBV4-2 TRBD2 -
CASSYSRDSPLHF TGTGCCAGCAGTTACTCGAGAGATTCACCCCTCCACTTT TRBJ1-6 TRBV6-5 - -
CASSPLINGGNTEAFF TGTGCCAGCAGCCCCCTTATTAACGGAGGAAACACTGAAGCTTTCTTT TRBJ1-1 TRBV9 - -
CASSLAASTDTQYF TGTGCCAGCAGCTTAGCGGCTAGCACAGATACGCAGTATTTT TRBJ2-3 TRBV7-9 - few
CASSVASRPTRNEQFF TGTGCCAGTAGTGTAGCTAGCCGACCAACCCGCAATGAGCAGTTCTTC TRBJ2-1 TRBV19 - -
CASSFGGSTQYF TGTGCCAGCAGCTTTGGGGGCTCTACGCAGTATTTT TRBJ2-3 TRBV12-3/TRBV12-4 - -
CASSPEGLVRTDTQYF TGTGCCAGCTCACCGGAGGGACTAGTGAGGACAGATACGCAGTATTTT TRBJ2-3 TRBV18 TRBD2 -
CASSPEVGYNEQFF TGTGCCAGCAGCCCGGAGGTAGGGTACAATGAGCAGTTCTTC TRBJ2-1 TRBV16 - -
CASSPLGANVLTF TGCGCCAGCAGCCCACTCGGGGCCAACGTCCTGACTTTC TRBJ2-6 TRBV5-1 - -
CASSYGGAYYNEQFF TGTGCCAGCAGCTATGGAGGGGCCTACTACAATGAGCAGTTCTTC TRBJ2-1 TRBV6-5 - -
CATSWSGSYNEQFF TGTGCCACCAGCTGGAGCGGATCCTACAATGAGCAGTTCTTC TRBJ2-1 TRBV15 - -
CASLRWETGELFF TGTGCCAGTCTAAGATGGGAGACCGGGGAGCTGTTTTTT TRBJ2-2 TRBV19 - -
CASSEGLAGDIGEQFF TGTGCCAGCAGTGAGGGACTAGCGGGAGATATCGGTGAGCAGTTCTTC TRBJ2-1 TRBV6-4 TRBD2 few
CASSRGQHATNEKLFF TGCGCCAGCAGCCGCGGACAGCATGCAACTAATGAAAAACTGTTTTTT TRBJ1-4 TRBV4-3 - -
CASSLVKGNSPLHF TGTGCCAGCAGTTTAGTCAAGGGGAATTCACCCCTCCACTTT TRBJ1-6 TRBV27 - -
CASSDPAGGSQETQYF TGTGCCAGCAGTGATCCGGCGGGAGGGAGCCAAGAGACCCAGTACTTC TRBJ2-5 TRBV28 TRBD2 -
CASSQDRMPRGNTEAFF TGCGCCAGCAGCCAAGATAGGATGCCCCGGGGGAACACTGAAGCTTTCTTT TRBJ1-1 TRBV4-1 - -
CASNTGQGSYEQYF TGTGCCAGCAACACGGGACAGGGCAGCTACGAGCAGTACTTC TRBJ2-7 TRBV28 TRBD1 -
CASSIAAAGGRTNEQFF TGTGCCAGTAGTATCGCCGCGGCAGGGGGACGTACCAATGAGCAGTTCTTC TRBJ2-1 TRBV19 TRBD1 -
CASSQGQGSNTEAFF TGTGCCAGCAGTCAAGGACAGGGGAGTAACACTGAAGCTTTCTTT TRBJ1-1 TRBV2 TRBD1 -
CASSTTGYNEQFF TGTGCCAGCAGTACGACAGGCTACAATGAGCAGTTCTTC TRBJ2-1 TRBV27 - -
CATEGAKNTEAFF TGTGCCACCGAAGGAGCCAAGAACACTGAAGCTTTCTTT TRBJ1-1 TRBV15 - once
CASSLDQDTSYEQYF TGTGCCAGCAGCTTGGACCAGGACACCTCCTACGAGCAGTACTTC TRBJ2-7 TRBV5-4 - many
CSVSRTGFNTGELFF TGCAGCGTCAGTCGGACAGGTTTTAACACCGGGGAGCTGTTTTTT TRBJ2-2 TRBV29-1 TRBD1 -
CASSLGGGNYGYTF TGTGCCAGCAGCCTGGGCGGGGGGAACTATGGCTACACCTTC TRBJ1-2 TRBV28 - -
CASSYFGREYQETQYF TGTGCCAGCAGTTACTTCGGACGGGAGTACCAAGAGACCCAGTACTTC TRBJ2-5 TRBV6-6 - -
CASSLVVRGPSYEQYF TGCGCCAGCAGCTTGGTCGTCAGGGGTCCTTCCTACGAGCAGTACTTC TRBJ2-7 TRBV5-1 - once
CAWGPPWGGGGNQPQHF TGTGCCTGGGGTCCCCCCTGGGGGGGCGGCGGAAATCAGCCCCAGCATTTT TRBJ1-5 TRBV30 - -
CASSLNRETNYGYTF TGTGCCAGCAGCTTGAACAGGGAAACTAACTATGGCTACACCTTC TRBJ1-2 TRBV7-9 - -
CASRPGDRDNSPLHF TGTGCCAGCAGGCCCGGTGACAGGGATAATTCACCCCTCCACTTT TRBJ1-6 TRBV7-9 TRBD1 -
CASSGTAYGYTF TGTGCCAGCAGTGGGACAGCCTATGGCTACACCTTC TRBJ1-2 TRBV12-3/TRBV12-4 TRBD1 -
CASSPGTSGPYEQYF TGTGCCAGCAGTCCCGGGACTAGCGGTCCCTACGAGCAGTACTTC TRBJ2-7 TRBV27 TRBD2 -
CASRPGQLGGYTF TGTGCCAGTAGGCCGGGACAGCTCGGGGGCTACACCTTC TRBJ1-2 TRBV19 TRBD1 -
CASSSRRLARTSWVETQYF TGTGCCAGCAGTTCCCGTAGGTTGGCAAGGACTAGCTGGGTAGAGACCCAGTACTTC TRBJ2-5 TRBV28 TRBD2 -
CASSSGQLRNTIYF TGTGCCAGCAGTTCCGGACAGTTAAGAAACACCATATATTTT TRBJ1-3 TRBV28 - -
CASSITLAGDTQYF TGTGCCAGTAGTATTACCCTAGCGGGCGATACGCAGTATTTT TRBJ2-3 TRBV19 TRBD2 -
CASSPGQEPSYEQYF TGTGCCAGCAGCCCGGGACAAGAACCATCCTACGAGCAGTACTTC TRBJ2-7 TRBV5-4 - -
CASIPGDGSGNTIYF TGCGCCAGCATCCCAGGGGATGGCTCTGGAAACACCATATATTTT TRBJ1-3 TRBV5-1 - -
CASSIVGEKLFF TGTGCCAGTAGTATTGTGGGCGAAAAACTGTTTTTT TRBJ1-4 TRBV19 - -